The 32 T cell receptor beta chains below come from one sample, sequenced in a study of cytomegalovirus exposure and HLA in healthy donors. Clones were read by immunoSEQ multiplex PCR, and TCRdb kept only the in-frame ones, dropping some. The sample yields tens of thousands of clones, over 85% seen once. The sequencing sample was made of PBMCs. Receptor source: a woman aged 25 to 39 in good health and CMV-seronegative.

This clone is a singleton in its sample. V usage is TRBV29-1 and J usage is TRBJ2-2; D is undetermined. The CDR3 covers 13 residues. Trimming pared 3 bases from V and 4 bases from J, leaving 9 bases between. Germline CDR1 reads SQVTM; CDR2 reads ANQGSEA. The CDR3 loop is CSVDPFSTGELFF. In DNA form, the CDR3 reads TGCAGCGTTGACCCATTTAGCACCGGGGAGCTGTTTTTT.

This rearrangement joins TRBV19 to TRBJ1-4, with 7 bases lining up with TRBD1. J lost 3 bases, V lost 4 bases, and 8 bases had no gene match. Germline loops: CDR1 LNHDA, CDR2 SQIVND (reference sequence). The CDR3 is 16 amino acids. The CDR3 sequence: CASSSAGGSSNEKLFF. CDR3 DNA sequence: TGTGCCAGTAGTAGCGCAGGGGGATCATCTAATGAAAAACTGTTTTTT.

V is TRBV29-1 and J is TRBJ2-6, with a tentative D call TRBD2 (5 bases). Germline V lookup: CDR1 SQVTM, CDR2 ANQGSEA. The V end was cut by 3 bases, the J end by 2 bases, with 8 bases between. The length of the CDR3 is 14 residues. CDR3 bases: TGCAGCGTTGACTCCGGGACTGGGGCCAACGTCCTGACTTTC. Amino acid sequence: CSVDSGTGANVLTF.

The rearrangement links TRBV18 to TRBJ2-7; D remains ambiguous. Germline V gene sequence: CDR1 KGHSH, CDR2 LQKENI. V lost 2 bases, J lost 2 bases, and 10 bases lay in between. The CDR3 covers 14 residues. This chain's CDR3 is CASSPSRSTYEQYF. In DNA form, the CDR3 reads TGTGCCAGCTCACCATCTCGGTCAACCTACGAGCAGTACTTC.

This CDR3 is CASISLSPGTGELFF. The CDR3 DNA reads TGTGCCAGTATTTCCCTGTCCCCCGGCACCGGGGAGCTGTTTTTT. The chain carries TRBV19 and TRBJ2-2; unclear D gene. The CDR3 loop spans 15 amino acids. CDR1 is LNHDA, CDR2 SQIVND, per germline (reference sequence). With 7 bases removed from V and 4 bases from J, the gap between germline ends came to 16 bases.

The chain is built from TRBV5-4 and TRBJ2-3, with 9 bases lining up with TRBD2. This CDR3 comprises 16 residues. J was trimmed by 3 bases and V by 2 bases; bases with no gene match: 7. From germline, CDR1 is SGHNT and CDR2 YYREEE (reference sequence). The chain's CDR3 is CASSFTLAGVTDTQYF. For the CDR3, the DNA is TGTGCCAGCAGCTTTACTTTAGCGGGGGTAACAGATACGCAGTATTTT.

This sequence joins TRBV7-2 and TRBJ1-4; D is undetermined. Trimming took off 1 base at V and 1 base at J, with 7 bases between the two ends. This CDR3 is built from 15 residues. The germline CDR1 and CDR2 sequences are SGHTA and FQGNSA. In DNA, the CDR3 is TGTGCCAGCAGCTTAGTGCCCGGAACTAATGAAAAACTGTTTTTT. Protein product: CASSLVPGTNEKLFF.

The CDR3: CASSFRDRGDEQYF. In nucleotides, the CDR3 is TGCGCCAGCAGCTTCAGGGATCGGGGGGACGAGCAGTACTTC. The chain combines TRBV5-1 with TRBJ2-7; 7 bases map to TRBD2. Germline V lookup: CDR1 SGHRS, CDR2 YFSETQ. The trim removed 2 bases at V and 5 bases at J, leaving 7 bases unmatched. CDR3 size: 14 residues.

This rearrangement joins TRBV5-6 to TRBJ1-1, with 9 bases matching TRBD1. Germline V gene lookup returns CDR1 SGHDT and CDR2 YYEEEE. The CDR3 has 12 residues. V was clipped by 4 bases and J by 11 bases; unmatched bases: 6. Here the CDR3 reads CASSLDRGWAFF. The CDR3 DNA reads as TGTGCCAGCAGCCTCGACAGGGGGTGGGCTTTCTTT. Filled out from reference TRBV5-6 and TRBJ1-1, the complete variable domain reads DAGVTQSPTHLIKTRGQQVTLRCSPKSGHDTVSWYQQALGQGPQFIFQYYEEEERQRGNFPDRFSGHQFPNYSSELNVNALLLGDSALYLCASSLDRGWAFFGQGTRLTVV.

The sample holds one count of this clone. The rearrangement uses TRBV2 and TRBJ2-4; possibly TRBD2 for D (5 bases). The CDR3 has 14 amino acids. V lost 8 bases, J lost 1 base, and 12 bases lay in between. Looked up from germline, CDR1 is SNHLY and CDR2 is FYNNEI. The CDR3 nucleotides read TGTGCCAGCTCGGCCCTAGCTGCCAAAAACATTCAGTACTTC. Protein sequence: CASSALAAKNIQYF.

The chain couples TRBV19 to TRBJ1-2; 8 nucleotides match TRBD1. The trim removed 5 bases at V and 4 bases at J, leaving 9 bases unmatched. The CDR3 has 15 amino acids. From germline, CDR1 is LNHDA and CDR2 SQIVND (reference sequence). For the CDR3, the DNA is TGTGCCAGTAGTCCCTGGACAGGGTTCGTCTATGGCTACACCTTC. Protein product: CASSPWTGFVYGYTF.

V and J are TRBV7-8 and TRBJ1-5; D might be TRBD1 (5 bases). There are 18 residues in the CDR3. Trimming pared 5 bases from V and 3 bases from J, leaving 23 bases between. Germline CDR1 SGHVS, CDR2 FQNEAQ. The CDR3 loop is CASSQDGGGDAINQPQHF. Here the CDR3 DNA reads TGTGCCAGCAGCCAGGACGGCGGGGGGGACGCGATCAATCAGCCCCAGCATTTT.

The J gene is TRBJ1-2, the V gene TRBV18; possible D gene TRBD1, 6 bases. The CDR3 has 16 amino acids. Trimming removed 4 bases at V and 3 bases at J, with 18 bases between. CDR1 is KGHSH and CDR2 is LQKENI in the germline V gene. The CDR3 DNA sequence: TGTGCCAGCTCACAACAGAAGCAGGGGCCTCACTATGGCTACACCTTC. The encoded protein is CASSQQKQGPHYGYTF.

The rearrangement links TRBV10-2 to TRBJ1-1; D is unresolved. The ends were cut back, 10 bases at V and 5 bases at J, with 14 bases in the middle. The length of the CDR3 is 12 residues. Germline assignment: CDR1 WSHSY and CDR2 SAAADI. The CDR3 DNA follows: TGCGCCACCACCCCCCGAGGTACTGAAGCTTTCTTT. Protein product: CATTPRGTEAFF.

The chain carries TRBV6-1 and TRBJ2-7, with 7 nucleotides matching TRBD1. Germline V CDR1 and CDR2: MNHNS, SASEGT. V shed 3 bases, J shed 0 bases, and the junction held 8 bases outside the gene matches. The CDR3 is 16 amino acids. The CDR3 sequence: CASSDRRTGHSYEQYF. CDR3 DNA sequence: TGTGCCAGCAGTGACAGAAGGACAGGACACTCCTACGAGCAGTACTTC.

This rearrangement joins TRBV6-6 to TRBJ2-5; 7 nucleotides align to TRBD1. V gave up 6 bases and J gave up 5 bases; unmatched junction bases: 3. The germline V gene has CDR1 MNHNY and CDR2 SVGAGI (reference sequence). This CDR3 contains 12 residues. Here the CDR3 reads CASRGGGETQYF. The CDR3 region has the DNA TGTGCCAGCAGAGGGGGCGGGGAGACCCAGTACTTC.

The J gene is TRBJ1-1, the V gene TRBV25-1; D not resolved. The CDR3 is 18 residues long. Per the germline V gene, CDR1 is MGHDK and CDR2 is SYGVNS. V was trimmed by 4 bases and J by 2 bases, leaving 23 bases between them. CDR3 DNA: TGTGCCAGCAGTGGTTATGCCTCTGACACGGAACCAAACACTGAAGCTTTCTTT. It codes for CASSGYASDTEPNTEAFF.

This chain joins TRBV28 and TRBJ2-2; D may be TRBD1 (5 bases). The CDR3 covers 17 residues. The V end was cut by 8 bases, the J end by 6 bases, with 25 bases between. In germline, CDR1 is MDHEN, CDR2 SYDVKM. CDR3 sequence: CASLPSPVGRVSGELFF. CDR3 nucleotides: TGTGCCAGCTTACCCTCCCCGGTTGGCAGGGTTTCCGGGGAGCTGTTTTTT.

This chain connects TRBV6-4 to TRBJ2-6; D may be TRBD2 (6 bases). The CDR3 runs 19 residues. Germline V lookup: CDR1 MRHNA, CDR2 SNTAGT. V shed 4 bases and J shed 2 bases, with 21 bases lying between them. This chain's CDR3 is CASSAYGRLETAGANVLTF. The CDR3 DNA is TGTGCCAGCAGTGCCTATGGACGACTAGAAACAGCTGGGGCCAACGTCCTGACTTTC.

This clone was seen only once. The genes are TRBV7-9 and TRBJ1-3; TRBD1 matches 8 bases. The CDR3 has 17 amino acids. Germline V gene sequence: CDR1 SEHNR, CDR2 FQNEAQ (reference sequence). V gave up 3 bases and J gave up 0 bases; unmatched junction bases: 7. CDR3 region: CASSFRTGIPSGNTIYF. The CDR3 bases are TGTGCCAGCAGCTTCCGGACAGGGATACCCTCTGGAAACACCATATATTTT.

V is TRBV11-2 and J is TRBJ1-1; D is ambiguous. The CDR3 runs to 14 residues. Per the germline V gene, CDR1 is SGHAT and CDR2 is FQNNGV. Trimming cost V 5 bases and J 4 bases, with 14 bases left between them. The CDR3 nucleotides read TGTGCCAGCAGCCCGTTCCTCGGGGTCACTGAAGCTTTCTTT. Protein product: CASSPFLGVTEAFF.

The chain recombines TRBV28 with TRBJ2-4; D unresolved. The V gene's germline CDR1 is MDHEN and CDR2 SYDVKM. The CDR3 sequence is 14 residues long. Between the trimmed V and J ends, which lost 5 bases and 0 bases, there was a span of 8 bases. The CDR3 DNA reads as TGTGCCAGCAGTCCAAGCTTAGCCAAAAACATTCAGTACTTC. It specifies CASSPSLAKNIQYF.

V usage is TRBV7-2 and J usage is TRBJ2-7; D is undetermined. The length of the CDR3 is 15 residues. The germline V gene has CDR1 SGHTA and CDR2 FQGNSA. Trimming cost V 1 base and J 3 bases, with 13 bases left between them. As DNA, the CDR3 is TGTGCCAGCAGCTTAGGAGGAAGTCTAAGCTACGAGCAGTACTTC. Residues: CASSLGGSLSYEQYF.

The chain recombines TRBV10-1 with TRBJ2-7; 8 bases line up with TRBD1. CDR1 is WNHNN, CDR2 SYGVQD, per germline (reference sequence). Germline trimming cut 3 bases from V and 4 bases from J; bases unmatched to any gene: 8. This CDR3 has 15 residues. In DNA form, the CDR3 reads TGCGCCAGCAGTGATTGGTCAGGGGGCAGGTACGAGCAGTACTTC. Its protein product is CASSDWSGGRYEQYF.

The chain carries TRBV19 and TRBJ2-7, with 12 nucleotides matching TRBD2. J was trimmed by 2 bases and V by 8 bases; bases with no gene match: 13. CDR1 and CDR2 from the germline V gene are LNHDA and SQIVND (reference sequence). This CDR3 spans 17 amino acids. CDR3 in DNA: TGTGCCAGTTCTCCTCGCCGACTAGCGGGGGAAGCCTACGAGCAGTACTTC. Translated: CASSPRRLAGEAYEQYF.

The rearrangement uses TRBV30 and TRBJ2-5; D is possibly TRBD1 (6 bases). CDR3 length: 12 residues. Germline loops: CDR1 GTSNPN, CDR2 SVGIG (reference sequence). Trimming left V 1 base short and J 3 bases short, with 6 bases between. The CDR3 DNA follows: TGTGCCTGGAGTGACAGGGAAGAGACCCAGTACTTC. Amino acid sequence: CAWSDREETQYF.

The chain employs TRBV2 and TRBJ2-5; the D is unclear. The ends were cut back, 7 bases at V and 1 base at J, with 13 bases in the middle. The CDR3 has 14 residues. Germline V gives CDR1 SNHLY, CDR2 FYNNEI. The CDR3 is CASNKASSQETQYF. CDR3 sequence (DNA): TGTGCCAGCAACAAGGCTAGTTCCCAAGAGACCCAGTACTTC.

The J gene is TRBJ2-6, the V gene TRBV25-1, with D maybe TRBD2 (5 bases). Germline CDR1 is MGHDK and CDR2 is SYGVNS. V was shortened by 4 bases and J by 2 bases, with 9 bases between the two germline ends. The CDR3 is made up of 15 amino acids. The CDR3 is CASSGGGAGANVLTF. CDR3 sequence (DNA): TGTGCCAGCAGTGGAGGAGGCGCTGGGGCCAACGTCCTGACTTTC.

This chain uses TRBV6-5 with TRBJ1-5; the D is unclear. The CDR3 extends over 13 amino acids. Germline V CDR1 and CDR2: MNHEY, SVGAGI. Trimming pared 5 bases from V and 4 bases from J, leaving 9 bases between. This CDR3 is CASSERENQPQHF. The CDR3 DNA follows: TGTGCCAGCAGTGAACGGGAGAATCAGCCCCAGCATTTT.

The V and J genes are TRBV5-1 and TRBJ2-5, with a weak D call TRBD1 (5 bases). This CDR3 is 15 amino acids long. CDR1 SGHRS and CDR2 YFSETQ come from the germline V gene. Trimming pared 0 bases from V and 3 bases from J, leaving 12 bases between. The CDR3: CASSLARATKETQYF. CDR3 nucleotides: TGCGCCAGCAGCTTGGCCAGGGCTACAAAAGAGACCCAGTACTTC. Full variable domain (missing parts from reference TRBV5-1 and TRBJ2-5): KAGVTQTPRYLIKTRGQQVTLSCSPISGHRSVSWYQQTPGQGLQFLFEYFSETQRNKGNFPGRFSGRQFSNSRSEMNVSTLELGDSALYLCASSLARATKETQYFGPGTRLLVL.

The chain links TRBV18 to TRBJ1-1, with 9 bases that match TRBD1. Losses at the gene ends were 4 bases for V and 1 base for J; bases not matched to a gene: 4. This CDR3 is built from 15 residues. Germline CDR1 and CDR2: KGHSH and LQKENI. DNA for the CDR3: TGTGCCAGCTCACAAAGGACAGGGGCGAACACTGAAGCTTTCTTT. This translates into CASSQRTGANTEAFF.

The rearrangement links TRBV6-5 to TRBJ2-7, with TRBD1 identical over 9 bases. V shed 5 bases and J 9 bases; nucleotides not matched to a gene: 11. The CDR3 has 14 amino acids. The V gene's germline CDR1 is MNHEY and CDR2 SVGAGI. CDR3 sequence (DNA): TGTGCCAGCAGTCCGGGACAGGGTCCCGGGGGGCAGTACTTC. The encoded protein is CASSPGQGPGGQYF.